The 12 T cell receptor beta chains given below trace back to one sample, sequenced in a study of OX40 agonist ivuxolimab in advanced cancers. This table comes from immunoSEQ multiplex PCR, and its TCRdb copy is limited to in-frame clones, with some not included. The sample has tens of thousands of clones; 60% to 85% are singletons. The sequences come from CD4+ or CD8+ T cells sorted from blood, collected in a trial of the OX40 agonist ivuxolimab. Receptor source: an adult with an advanced solid tumor such as melanoma, head and neck, liver or kidney cancer.

The chain recombines TRBV6-5 with TRBJ1-1; no firm D call. Trimming removed 2 bases at V and 7 bases at J, with 11 bases between. The CDR3 sequence is 13 residues long. Germline V gene lookup returns CDR1 MNHEY and CDR2 SVGAGI. This chain's CDR3 is CASSYTVPGEAFF. The CDR3 region has the DNA TGTGCCAGCAGTTACACTGTTCCGGGTGAAGCTTTCTTT.

The CDR3 is CASSLGTGAARNTIYF. Written as DNA, the CDR3 is TGTGCCAGCAGCTTGGGGACAGGGGCGGCCAGAAACACCATATATTTT. The V gene is TRBV7-6, the J gene TRBJ1-3; 10 bases are shared with TRBD1. CDR3 length: 16 amino acids. V gave up 3 bases and J gave up 5 bases; unmatched junction bases: 7. The germline gives CDR1 SGHVS, CDR2 FNYEAQ.

The chain employs TRBV19 and TRBJ2-1; D may be TRBD2 (6 bases). The CDR3 is 14 amino acids. Looked up from germline, CDR1 is LNHDA and CDR2 is SQIVND (reference sequence). Trimming left V 11 bases short and J 6 bases short, with 20 bases between. The CDR3 loop is CASRIGGAGNEQFF. For the CDR3, the DNA is TGTGCCTCCCGAATCGGGGGAGCGGGCAATGAGCAGTTCTTC.

V gene TRBV6-6 combines with J gene TRBJ1-5, with D possibly being TRBD1 (6 bases). Trimming cost V 2 bases and J 3 bases, with 11 bases left between them. CDR1 is MNHNY, CDR2 SVGAGI, per germline (reference sequence). This CDR3 contains 15 residues. As DNA, the CDR3 is TGTGCCAGCAGTTACATGGCAGGGGACAATCAGCCCCAGCATTTT. Translation: CASSYMAGDNQPQHF.

The rearrangement joins TRBV5-4 to TRBJ2-3; D may be TRBD1 (5 bases). Per germline, CDR1 SGHNT and CDR2 YYREEE (reference sequence). The V gene lost 1 base and the J gene lost 0 bases, with 12 bases spanning the gap. The CDR3 totals 16 residues. The CDR3 here is CASSLKGALSTDTQYF. For the CDR3, the DNA is TGTGCCAGCAGCTTGAAAGGGGCCTTGAGCACAGATACGCAGTATTTT.

This clone was recorded a few times. CDR3 nucleotide sequence: TGTGCCAGCAGCGGGACAGGGGTTAGTATGGATACGCAGTATTTT. Protein sequence: CASSGTGVSMDTQYF. The V and J genes are TRBV28 and TRBJ2-3, with 10 bases aligning to TRBD1. This CDR3 spans 15 amino acids. The trim removed 6 bases at V and 6 bases at J, leaving 9 bases unmatched. Germline V CDR1 and CDR2: MDHEN, SYDVKM.

V and J are TRBV27 and TRBJ2-3; 7 bases line up with TRBD1. The ends lost 9 bases at V and 2 bases at J; junction bases unmatched: 8. The germline V gene has CDR1 MNHEY and CDR2 SMNVEV (reference sequence). The CDR3 has 14 residues. The CDR3 region has the DNA TGTGCCAGTTACCGGGACAGATTCACAGATACGCAGTATTTT. This encodes CASYRDRFTDTQYF.

This clone was detected once. The rearrangement links TRBV7-9 to TRBJ2-7; 9 bases map to TRBD1. Trimming removed 5 bases from V and 5 bases from J; junction bases left unmatched: 19. The CDR3 spans 18 residues. The germline CDR1 and CDR2 sequences are SEHNR and FQNEAQ (reference sequence). The CDR3 loop reads CASSPQTGQGSLRDEQYF. The DNA for the CDR3 is TGTGCCAGCAGCCCCCAAACGGGACAGGGTTCATTGAGGGACGAGCAGTACTTC.

The chain is built from TRBV5-1 and TRBJ2-3; D gene unclear. The CDR3 has 14 residues. V dropped 0 bases and J dropped 0 bases, with 5 bases sitting between them. Germline V gives CDR1 SGHRS, CDR2 YFSETQ. The CDR3 sequence is CASSLAGSTDTQYF. CDR3 nucleotides: TGCGCCAGCAGCTTGGCGGGTAGCACAGATACGCAGTATTTT.

The CDR3 spells CASSLPGYGYGYTF. The CDR3 region has the DNA TGTGCCAGCAGTTTACCAGGGTATGGCTATGGCTACACCTTC. This chain connects TRBV28 to TRBJ1-2, with D perhaps TRBD1 (5 bases). V gave up 2 bases and J gave up 4 bases, with 11 bases separating them. Germline lookup yields CDR1 MDHEN and CDR2 SYDVKM. This CDR3 comprises 14 residues.

The chain combines TRBV28 with TRBJ2-7; TRBD1 aligns across 11 bases. The J segment lost 3 bases and the V segment lost 5 bases, leaving 6 bases of the junction unmatched. The germline CDR1 and CDR2 sequences are MDHEN and SYDVKM. The CDR3 consists of 15 residues. CDR3 region: CASSPPGTGGYEQYF. DNA of the CDR3: TGTGCCAGCAGTCCCCCCGGGACAGGGGGCTACGAGCAGTACTTC.

V and J are TRBV28 and TRBJ1-2, with 9 nucleotides matching TRBD1. Germline lookup yields CDR1 MDHEN and CDR2 SYDVKM. The CDR3 loop spans 17 amino acids. Trimming cost V 3 bases and J 2 bases; bases outside gene matches: 10. CDR3 sequence: CASSFYWTGENNYGYTF. The CDR3 DNA reads as TGTGCCAGCAGTTTCTATTGGACAGGGGAGAACAACTATGGCTACACCTTC.